These 5 T cell receptor beta chains were all obtained from the same sample, sequenced in a study of molecular identifiers for immune sequencing clone quantification. MiXCR, run by TCRdb on the PCR reads, gives a single entry per CDR3 protein. There are approximately 100,000 distinct CDR3 sequences in the sample; roughly a third occur only once, and roughly 4.2% lies in the top ten. Specimen: naive CD8+ T cells from blood, with Jurkat cell RNA spiked in. Subset in this sample: FACS-sorted CD8+CD4-CCR7+CD45RA+ naive T cells. These receptors originate from a human donor in good health. Some libraries in this study had Jurkat cell RNA spiked in.

The gene calls are TRBV19 and TRBJ2-7, with 11 bases identical to TRBD1. Germline V CDR1 and CDR2: LNHDA, SQIVND (reference sequence). The CDR3 loop spans 15 amino acids. V dropped 7 bases and J dropped 3; count of bases not matched to a gene: 8. The CDR3 loop reads CASTPGTGGDYEQYF. Written as DNA, the CDR3 is TGTGCCAGTACCCCAGGGACAGGGGGGGACTACGAGCAGTACTTC.

This clonotype has ten or more counts. This rearrangement joins TRBV7-8 to TRBJ1-1; weak D call: TRBD1 (5 bases). The CDR3 length is 16 residues. The germline V gene encodes CDR1 SGHVS and CDR2 FQNEAQ. V gave up 5 bases and J gave up 1 base, with 17 bases separating them. The CDR3 sequence is CASSLVWGTKNTEAFF. The CDR3 DNA reads as TGTGCCAGCAGCCTGGTCTGGGGGACGAAGAACACTGAAGCTTTCTTT.

On this clonotype itself: A much more abundant neighbour one base away suggests this may be a read error. The chain combines TRBV7-6 with TRBJ2-2; D is possibly TRBD2 (5 bases). Per the germline V gene, CDR1 is SGHVS and CDR2 is FNYEAQ. The CDR3 spans 14 residues. The CDR3 loop is CASSLYQNTGELSF. For the CDR3, the DNA is TGTGCCAGCAGCTTATACCAGAACACCGGGGAGCTGTCTTTT.

This clonotype appeared a few times. The chain has TRBV28 and TRBJ2-1; a weak D match, TRBD2 (5 bases). The ends were cut back, 3 bases at V and 0 bases at J, with 9 bases in the middle. Germline V lookup: CDR1 MDHEN, CDR2 SYDVKM. There are 15 residues in the CDR3. As DNA, the CDR3 is TGTGCCAGCAGTTTGGAGGCTTCCTCCTACAATGAGCAGTTCTTC. It is translated as CASSLEASSYNEQFF. The full variable domain, completed using reference TRBV28 and TRBJ2-1, is DVKVTQSSRYLVKRTGEKVFLECVQDMDHENMFWYRQDPGLGLRLIYFSYDVKMKEKGDIPEGYSVSREKKERFSLILESASTNQTSMYLCASSLEASSYNEQFFGPGTRLTVL.

This clonotype came up many times. The rearrangement uses TRBV2 and TRBJ2-4; D perhaps matches TRBD1 (5 bases). V was cut by 3 bases and J by 2 bases, with 14 bases left in between. The CDR3 consists of 16 residues. Per germline, CDR1 SNHLY and CDR2 FYNNEI. The CDR3 DNA sequence: TGTGCCAGCAGTGAGAACCTACAGGAACCCAAAAACATTCAGTACTTC. This translates into CASSENLQEPKNIQYF.